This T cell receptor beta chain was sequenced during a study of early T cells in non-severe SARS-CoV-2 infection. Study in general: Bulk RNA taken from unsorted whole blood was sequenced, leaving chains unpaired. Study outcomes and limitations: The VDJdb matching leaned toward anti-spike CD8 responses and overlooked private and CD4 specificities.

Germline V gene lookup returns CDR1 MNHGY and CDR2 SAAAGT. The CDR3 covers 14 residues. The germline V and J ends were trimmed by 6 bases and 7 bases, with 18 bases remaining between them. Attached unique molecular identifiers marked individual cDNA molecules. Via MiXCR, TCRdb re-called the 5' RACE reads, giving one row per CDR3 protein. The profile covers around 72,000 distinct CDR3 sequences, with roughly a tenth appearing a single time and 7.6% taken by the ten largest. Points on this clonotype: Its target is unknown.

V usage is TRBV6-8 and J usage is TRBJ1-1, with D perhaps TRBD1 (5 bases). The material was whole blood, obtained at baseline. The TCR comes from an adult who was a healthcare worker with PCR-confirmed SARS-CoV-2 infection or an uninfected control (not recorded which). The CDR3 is CASRPRGGEFEAFF. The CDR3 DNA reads TGTGCCAGCAGACCTAGGGGAGGAGAATTTGAAGCTTTCTTT.